This passage covers 18 T cell receptor beta chains from one sample sequenced in a study of cytotoxic CD8 clonotypes in ibrutinib-treated CLL. Produced via immunoSEQ multiplex PCR; TCRdb's table is partial and in-frame only. The table records about 84,000 clones, 85% to 90% of them present only once. The source material was PBMCs, sampled before ibrutinib treatment. The receptors stem from a human donor with chronic lymphocytic leukemia.

This sequence joins TRBV28 and TRBJ2-7, with unresolved D. With 9 bases removed from V and 7 bases from J, the gap between germline ends came to 16 bases. The CDR3 sequence is 12 residues long. Germline-derived CDR1 and CDR2 are MDHEN and SYDVKM. The CDR3 loop is CASRAGWFEQYF. Written as DNA, the CDR3 is TGTGCCAGTCGGGCCGGATGGTTTGAGCAGTACTTC.

The rearrangement links TRBV11-2 to TRBJ1-4; perhaps TRBD1 as D (6 bases). Trimming took off 5 bases at V and 2 bases at J, with 12 bases between the two ends. There are 15 residues in the CDR3. The germline V gene has CDR1 SGHAT and CDR2 FQNNGV. The CDR3 bases are TGTGCCAGCAGCAACCAGGGGATTACTAATGAAAAACTGTTTTTT. Its translation is CASSNQGITNEKLFF.

This clone was seen only once. The chain is built from TRBV6-5 and TRBJ2-7; D might be TRBD2 (6 bases). Trimming cost V 0 bases and J 6 bases, with 18 bases left between them. The CDR3 extends over 16 amino acids. Germline CDR1 reads MNHEY; CDR2 reads SVGAGI. The CDR3 bases are TGTGCCAGCAGTTACTCGAGGGGCGGGGCTGGACTCGAGCAGTACTTC. Its protein is CASSYSRGGAGLEQYF.

This sequence joins TRBV11-2 and TRBJ2-7, with 9 positions matching TRBD2. There are 18 residues in the CDR3. Trimming removed 0 bases from V and 2 bases from J; junction bases left unmatched: 11. Germline CDR1 and CDR2: SGHAT and FQNNGV. This CDR3 reads CASSLDPLRLAAPYEQYF. The DNA for the CDR3 is TGTGCCAGCAGCTTAGATCCCCTCAGACTAGCGGCCCCCTACGAGCAGTACTTC.

The rearrangement uses TRBV28 and TRBJ2-7; 11 nucleotides agree with TRBD1. V was clipped by 6 bases and J by 6 bases; unmatched bases: 10. The CDR3 loop spans 15 amino acids. Germline CDR1 MDHEN, CDR2 SYDVKM. The CDR3 region has the DNA TGTGCCAGCAGCAACACGGGACAGGGGGGCGGCGAGCAGTACTTC. It translates to CASSNTGQGGGEQYF.

The sample holds a few counts of this clone. The chain joins TRBV5-1 to TRBJ2-7; D is possibly TRBD1 (5 bases). The CDR3 has 17 residues. CDR1 is SGHRS and CDR2 is YFSETQ in the germline V gene. The V end was cut by 2 bases, the J end by 2 bases, with 20 bases between. CDR3 loop: CASSFTTWTSPPYEQYF. The DNA of the CDR3 is TGCGCCAGCAGCTTTACCACTTGGACATCTCCACCCTACGAGCAGTACTTC.

This clone was picked up one time. The chain has TRBV7-9 and TRBJ2-7, with 10 bases aligning to TRBD1. This CDR3 has 16 amino acids. From germline, CDR1 is SEHNR and CDR2 FQNEAQ (reference sequence). Unmatched junction bases numbered 9, after V lost 4 bases and J lost 3 bases. CDR3 coding DNA: TGTGCCAGCAGCTATAGACAGGGGGCGCTTAGCTACGAGCAGTACTTC. It codes for CASSYRQGALSYEQYF.

The chain links TRBV25-1 to TRBJ1-2, with D perhaps matching TRBD1 (6 bases). The CDR3 has 14 residues. The germline V gene encodes CDR1 MGHDK and CDR2 SYGVNS. Trimming shortened V by 2 bases and J by 6 bases, and 13 bases separated the two germline ends. Here the CDR3 reads CASSERGTSNGYTF. The CDR3 DNA follows: TGTGCCAGCAGTGAAAGGGGGACAAGCAATGGCTACACCTTC.

The genes are TRBV25-1 and TRBJ2-2; 9 bases line up with TRBD2. Looked up from germline, CDR1 is MGHDK and CDR2 is SYGVNS. This CDR3 contains 17 residues. V trimming: 6 bases; J trimming: 1 base; junction bases outside the gene matches: 9. The CDR3 here is CASSGTSLRMNTGELFF. CDR3 coding DNA: TGTGCCAGCAGCGGGACTAGCCTAAGGATGAACACCGGGGAGCTGTTTTTT. The full variable domain, its missing parts supplied by reference TRBV25-1 and TRBJ2-2, is EADIYQTPRYLVIGTGKKITLECSQTMGHDKMYWYQQDPGMELHLIHYSYGVNSTEKGDLSSESTVSRIRTEHFPLTLESARPSHTSQYLCASSGTSLRMNTGELFFGEGSRLTVL.

The rearrangement uses TRBV27 and TRBJ2-4; TRBD2 is a possible D gene (6 bases). V gave up 4 bases and J gave up 15 bases, with 19 bases separating them. This CDR3 has 13 residues. Germline loops: CDR1 MNHEY, CDR2 SMNVEV (reference sequence). CDR3 residues: CASSSRGTSWAYF. CDR3 bases: TGTGCCAGCAGTTCCCGCGGGACTTCATGGGCGTACTTC.

This clone appeared a single time. V usage is TRBV7-9 and J usage is TRBJ2-6; TRBD1 agrees at 10 bases. V gave up 2 bases and J gave up 4 bases; unmatched junction bases: 8. The CDR3 runs 18 residues. The germline gives CDR1 SEHNR, CDR2 FQNEAQ (reference sequence). This chain's CDR3 is CASSLPGTGAAGANVLTF. CDR3 DNA: TGTGCCAGCAGCTTACCGGGGACAGGGGCGGCCGGGGCCAACGTCCTGACTTTC.

This CDR3 is CASSFTGVGGETQYF. The CDR3 bases are TGTGCCAGCAGCTTCACGGGAGTTGGGGGCGAGACCCAGTACTTC. The V call is TRBV5-4, the J call TRBJ2-5; D could derive from TRBD1 or TRBD2 (6 bases each). V was clipped by 2 bases and J by 5 bases, with 16 bases between them. CDR1 SGHNT and CDR2 YYREEE come from the germline V gene (reference sequence). This CDR3 is built from 15 residues.

The chain carries TRBV28 and TRBJ2-3; D not resolved. Trimming stripped 11 bases from V and 0 bases from J, with 3 bases between. Germline CDR1 MDHEN, CDR2 SYDVKM. The CDR3 is 10 residues long. Here the CDR3 reads CADSTDTQYF. The DNA of the CDR3 is TGTGCCGATAGCACAGATACGCAGTATTTT.

The CDR3 spells CAISEIAGSRDNNEQFF. The CDR3 DNA sequence: TGTGCCATCAGTGAAATAGCGGGAAGCCGGGATAACAATGAGCAGTTCTTC. The V gene is TRBV10-3, the J gene TRBJ2-1; 8 nucleotides align to TRBD2. The CDR3 totals 17 residues. The germline CDR1 and CDR2 sequences are ENHRY and SYGVKD. The junction had 12 bases not matched to a gene; V was cut back by 3 bases and J by 5 bases.

The chain links TRBV27 to TRBJ1-1, with D tentatively TRBD1 (6 bases). The CDR3 is made up of 15 amino acids. CDR1 is MNHEY, CDR2 SMNVEV, per germline (reference sequence). Trimming stripped 7 bases from V and 4 bases from J, with 19 bases between. CDR3 DNA: TGTGCCAGCAAAAGGGGGGAAACCTTGGGCACTGAAGCTTTCTTT. Translated, it gives CASKRGETLGTEAFF.

The rearrangement uses TRBV27 and TRBJ2-3, with 13 nucleotides matching TRBD2. J lost 0 bases, V lost 5 bases, and 17 bases had no gene match. Germline CDR1 reads MNHEY; CDR2 reads SMNVEV (reference sequence). The CDR3 loop spans 21 amino acids. CDR3 in DNA: TGTGCCAGCAGTCCTACCCTCCGGACTAGCGGGAGCCAAGGGAGCACAGATACGCAGTATTTT. Protein product: CASSPTLRTSGSQGSTDTQYF.

This chain uses TRBV2 with TRBJ2-3; D might be TRBD2 (7 bases). V shed 5 bases and J shed 2 bases, with 17 bases lying between them. CDR3 length equals 16 residues. Germline V gene data show CDR1 as SNHLY and CDR2 as FYNNEI. The CDR3 reads CASSQEGGFATDTQYF. For the CDR3, the DNA is TGTGCCAGCAGTCAAGAGGGGGGGTTCGCCACAGATACGCAGTATTTT.

The genes are TRBV27 and TRBJ2-5; D unresolved. Germline values: CDR1 MNHEY, CDR2 SMNVEV (reference sequence). The CDR3 totals 15 residues. The V and J ends lost 3 bases and 0 bases respectively, with 11 bases between them. This CDR3 reads CASSLRPGYQETQYF. The CDR3 coding sequence is TGTGCCAGCAGTTTGAGGCCCGGGTACCAAGAGACCCAGTACTTC.